These 11 T cell receptor beta chains came from one sample sequenced in a study of vaccination effects on CD4 cells after COVID-19. Culture lasted under 13 days before CD4+ T cell isolation. Everyone in the study got two shots of either the BNT162b2 or mRNA-1273 vaccine. The table came from immunoSEQ multiplex PCR; TCRdb's copy has only in-frame clones and leaves some out. Of 45,000 to 65,000 clones listed, around 73% are singletons. No antigen has been assigned to these receptors. The starting material was CD4+ T cells from PBMCs cultured without peptide, obtained after COVID-19 vaccination. All receptors come from a human donor who received a COVID-19 vaccine.

This clone was detected once. The rearrangement links TRBV5-1 to TRBJ2-1; 15 bases fit TRBD2. Per germline, CDR1 SGHRS and CDR2 YFSETQ. This CDR3 has 17 residues. J was trimmed by 8 bases and V by 3 bases; bases with no gene match: 9. Here the CDR3 DNA reads TGCGCCAGCAGCTCGCTCGGACTAGCGGGAGGGTCCCATGAGCAGTTCTTC. Its translation is CASSSLGLAGGSHEQFF. Supplemented by reference TRBV5-1 and TRBJ2-1, the full variable domain reads KAGVTQTPRYLIKTRGQQVTLSCSPISGHRSVSWYQQTPGQGLQFLFEYFSETQRNKGNFPGRFSGRQFSNSRSEMNVSTLELGDSALYLCASSSLGLAGGSHEQFFGPGTRLTVL.

V gene TRBV9 combines with J gene TRBJ1-4; no clear D gene. This CDR3 is 16 amino acids long. V was pared by 3 bases and J by 4 bases, with 16 bases between. Germline CDR1 and CDR2: SGDLS and YYNGEE. The CDR3 spells CASSADFRRNNEKLFF. CDR3 bases: TGTGCCAGCAGCGCCGACTTTAGAAGGAATAATGAAAAACTGTTTTTT.

CDR3 DNA sequence: TGCAGTGCTAGAGAGAACGGAGCTTTCTTT. It encodes CSARENGAFF. The rearrangement uses TRBV20-1 and TRBJ1-1; D not certain. This CDR3 spans 10 amino acids. The germline V gene encodes CDR1 DFQATT and CDR2 SNEGSKA (reference sequence). V lost 0 bases and J 10 bases, leaving 6 bases between the germline ends.

The gene calls are TRBV11-2 and TRBJ2-2; 9 bases align to TRBD2. The V gene's germline CDR1 is SGHAT and CDR2 FQNNGV. The trim removed 1 base at V and 5 bases at J, leaving 8 bases unmatched. The CDR3 loop spans 17 amino acids. The CDR3 spells CASSLGGLAGPTGELFF. The DNA for the CDR3 is TGTGCCAGCAGCTTAGGCGGGCTAGCGGGGCCAACCGGGGAGCTGTTTTTT.

CDR3: CAWSVAGSNQPQHF. The CDR3 DNA reads TGTGCCTGGAGTGTTGCAGGGAGCAATCAGCCCCAGCATTTT. The J gene is TRBJ1-5, the V gene TRBV30, with D perhaps matching TRBD1 (5 bases). Germline assignment: CDR1 GTSNPN and CDR2 SVGIG (reference sequence). The CDR3 is made up of 14 amino acids. V was cut by 0 bases and J by 1 base, with 7 bases left in between.

The chain recombines TRBV7-9 with TRBJ1-1; D is uncertain. Germline-derived CDR1 and CDR2 are SEHNR and FQNEAQ (reference sequence). The V end lost 1 base, the J end lost 3 bases, and 9 bases lay between the germline ends. CDR3 length: 14 residues. The CDR3 here is CASSLEARDTEAFF. Written as DNA, the CDR3 is TGTGCCAGCAGCTTAGAGGCGAGGGACACTGAAGCTTTCTTT. Combining the CDR3 with reference TRBV7-9 and TRBJ1-1 gives the whole variable domain DTGVSQNPRHKITKRGQNVTFRCDPISEHNRLYWYRQTLGQGPEFLTYFQNEAQLEKSRLLSDRFSAERPKGSFSTLEIQRTEQGDSAMYLCASSLEARDTEAFFGQGTRLTVV.

The chain links TRBV4-1 to TRBJ2-2, with a tentative D call TRBD2 (7 bases). The germline gives CDR1 MGHRA, CDR2 YSYEKL. V lost 0 bases to trimming and J lost 2 bases, with 10 bases between them. This CDR3 is built from 16 residues. The DNA for the CDR3 is TGCGCCAGCAGCCAAGACGGGGGGCAAAACACCGGGGAGCTGTTTTTT. Translating gives CASSQDGGQNTGELFF.

The chain has TRBV19 and TRBJ1-1; D ambiguous. The CDR3 spans 17 residues. CDR1 is LNHDA, CDR2 SQIVND, per germline (reference sequence). V was clipped by 7 bases and J by 0 bases, with 21 bases between them. CDR3 coding DNA: TGTGCCAGTAAGCCCAGAGTCAGTCCTTCGATGAACACTGAAGCTTTCTTT. It codes for CASKPRVSPSMNTEAFF.

This chain joins TRBV4-1 and TRBJ1-3; no clear D. V was shortened by 4 bases and J by 0 bases, with 13 bases between the two germline ends. CDR1 is MGHRA, CDR2 YSYEKL, per germline. The CDR3 spans 16 residues. The CDR3 coding sequence is TGCGCCAGCAGCCTAAGGATTGACCCCTCTGGAAACACCATATATTTT. Translated: CASSLRIDPSGNTIYF.

The chain recombines TRBV2 with TRBJ2-5; 10 bases map to TRBD2. The V segment lost 1 base and the J segment 1 base; nucleotides outside the gene matches: 3. The CDR3 spans 16 residues. The germline V gene has CDR1 SNHLY and CDR2 FYNNEI. The CDR3 spells CASSEGTSGTQETQYF. In nucleotides, the CDR3 is TGTGCCAGCAGTGAAGGAACTAGCGGGACCCAAGAGACCCAGTACTTC.

This clone showed up just a few times. The chain combines TRBV6-5 with TRBJ1-2, with a weak D call TRBD1 (5 bases). Germline-derived CDR1 and CDR2 are MNHEY and SVGAGI. The V end lost 8 bases, the J end lost 6 bases, and 13 bases lay between the germline ends. The CDR3 covers 12 residues. CDR3 sequence: CASSEGRDGYTF. The CDR3 nucleotides read TGTGCCAGCTCTGAGGGGAGAGATGGCTACACCTTC.